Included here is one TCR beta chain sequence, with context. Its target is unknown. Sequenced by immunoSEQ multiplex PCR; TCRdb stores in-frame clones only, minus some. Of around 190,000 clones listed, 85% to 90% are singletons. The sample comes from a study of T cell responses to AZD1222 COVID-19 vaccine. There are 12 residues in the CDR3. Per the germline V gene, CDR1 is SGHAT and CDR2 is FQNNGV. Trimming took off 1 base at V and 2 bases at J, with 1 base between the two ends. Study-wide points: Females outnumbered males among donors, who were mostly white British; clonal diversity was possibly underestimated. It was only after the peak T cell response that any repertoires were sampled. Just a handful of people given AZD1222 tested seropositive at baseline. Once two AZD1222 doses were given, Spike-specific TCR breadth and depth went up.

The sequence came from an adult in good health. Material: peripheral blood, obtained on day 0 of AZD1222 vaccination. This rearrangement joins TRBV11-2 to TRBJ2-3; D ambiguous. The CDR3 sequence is CASSLVTDTQYF. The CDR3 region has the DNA TGTGCCAGCAGCTTAGTCACAGATACGCAGTATTTT.